This T cell receptor (beta chain) came from a study of CD8+CD57+ T cells in acquired aplastic anemia. Using genomic DNA as the template, TCR beta VDJ and CDR3 profiling was carried out. TCRdb recomputed calls from the reads with MiXCR, one row per CDR3 protein. The sample records over 250,000 distinct CDR3 sequences, approximately 58% being singletons. This clonotype was recorded many times. Its target is not known. Overall study findings and caveats: Comparison of patients with controls identified approximately 28 shared CD8+ CDR3 sequences.

The CDR3 is 18 amino acids. J lost 4 bases, V lost 3 bases, and 13 bases had no gene match. CDR1 is MGHDK and CDR2 is SYGVNS in the germline V gene. Individuals selected for sequencing had exhibited CD8+CD57+ cell expansion on flow cytometry. This sequence joins TRBV25-1 and TRBJ2-2; TRBD1 aligns across 8 bases. The sequence came from a human donor with aplastic anemia. The sample was sorted CD4+, CD8+, or CD8+CD57+ T cells (not recorded which) from PBMCs. The CDR3 is CASSDRTGPTLGTGELFF. CDR3 sequence (DNA): TGTGCCAGCAGTGATAGGACAGGGCCGACGCTGGGCACCGGGGAGCTGTTTTTT.